Each of the 2 T cell receptor beta chains below was sequenced from the same sample in a study of PD-L1 blockade in urothelial cancer. TCRdb keeps only in-frame clones here, not all; method: immunoSEQ multiplex PCR. The sample yields about 45,000 clones, around nine tenths seen once. The sample here was PBMCs, taken around atezolizumab (anti-PD-L1) treatment. The origin of the receptors is a woman in her sixties with urothelial cancer.

The chain couples TRBV4-3 to TRBJ1-6; TRBD1 might be the D (5 bases). The CDR3 totals 15 residues. Germline assignment: CDR1 LGHNA and CDR2 YSLEER. Trimming removed 0 bases at V and 5 bases at J, with 8 bases between. CDR3 protein: CASSQEQGNNSPLHF. CDR3 nucleotide sequence: TGCGCCAGCAGCCAAGAGCAGGGAAATAATTCACCCCTCCACTTT.

This rearrangement joins TRBV27 to TRBJ2-2; 7 positions match TRBD1. The length of the CDR3 is 18 residues. The germline V gene encodes CDR1 MNHEY and CDR2 SMNVEV (reference sequence). V dropped 6 bases and J dropped 1; count of bases not matched to a gene: 14. The CDR3 coding sequence is TGTGCCAGCAGACTAAACAGGGGTTCTAGTGGGAACACCGGGGAGCTGTTTTTT. As protein: CASRLNRGSSGNTGELFF.